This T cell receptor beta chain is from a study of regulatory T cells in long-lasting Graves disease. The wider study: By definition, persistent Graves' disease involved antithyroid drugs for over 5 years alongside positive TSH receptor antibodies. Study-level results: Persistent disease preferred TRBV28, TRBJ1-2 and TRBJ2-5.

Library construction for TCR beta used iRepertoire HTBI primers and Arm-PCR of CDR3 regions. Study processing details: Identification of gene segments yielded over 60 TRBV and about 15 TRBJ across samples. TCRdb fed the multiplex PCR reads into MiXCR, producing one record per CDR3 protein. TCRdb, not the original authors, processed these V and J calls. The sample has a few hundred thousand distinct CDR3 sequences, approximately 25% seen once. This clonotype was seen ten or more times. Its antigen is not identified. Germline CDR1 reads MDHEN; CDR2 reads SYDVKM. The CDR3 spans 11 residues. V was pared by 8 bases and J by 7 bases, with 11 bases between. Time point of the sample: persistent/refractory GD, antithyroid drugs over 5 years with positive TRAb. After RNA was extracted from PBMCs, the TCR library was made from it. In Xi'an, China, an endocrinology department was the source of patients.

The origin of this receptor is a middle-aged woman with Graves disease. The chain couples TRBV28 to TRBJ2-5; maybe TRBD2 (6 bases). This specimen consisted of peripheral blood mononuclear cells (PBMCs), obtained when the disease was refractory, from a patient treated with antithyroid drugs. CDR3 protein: CASGGIGTQYF. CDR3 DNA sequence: TGTGCCAGCGGGGGGATTGGGACCCAGTACTTC.